Below are 18 T cell receptor beta chains sequenced from a single sample in a study of blood T cell repertoires in COVID-19 (dated by TCRdb to the early 2020s). Library preparation was by the immunoSEQ multiplex PCR assay. TCRdb took over this immuneACCESS table, retaining in-frame rearrangements with V and J assigned. Such tables are incomplete; in checked studies, under half of the missing clones stem from an unresolved V gene, and the remainder is unexplained. A total of roughly 220,000 clones appear in this sample, 88% of them only once. The top ten constitute approximately 2.7% of the sample. The source material was PBMCs or T cells enriched from blood (not recorded which). These receptors were obtained from a woman between 25 and 40 years old who had recovered from COVID-19.

The chain recombines TRBV5-6 with TRBJ1-2; 11 bases map to TRBD1. The germline V gene has CDR1 SGHDT and CDR2 YYEEEE. V dropped 4 bases and J dropped 5; count of bases not matched to a gene: 7. The length of the CDR3 is 15 residues. The CDR3 loop reads CASSVRDRGFYGYTF. As DNA, the CDR3 is TGTGCCAGCAGCGTCCGGGACAGGGGGTTTTATGGCTACACCTTC.

The CDR3 DNA reads as TGTGCCAGCAGTCTCTTCACCGGGAGCTCCTACGAGCAGTACTTC. As protein: CASSLFTGSSYEQYF. This chain joins TRBV6-5 and TRBJ2-7; TRBD2 might be the D (6 bases). Germline CDR1 and CDR2: MNHEY and SVGAGI. Deletions cut 5 bases from V and 0 bases from J, with 14 bases between. This CDR3 is 15 amino acids long.

V is TRBV4-1 and J is TRBJ2-3; a weak D match, TRBD1 (5 bases). V lost 0 bases to trimming and J lost 4 bases, with 20 bases between them. The V gene's germline CDR1 is MGHRA and CDR2 YSYEKL. CDR3 length: 18 residues. The CDR3 region is CASSQDPRGRAVADTQYF. The CDR3 DNA sequence: TGCGCCAGCAGCCAAGATCCTCGCGGCAGGGCGGTCGCAGATACGCAGTATTTT.

This chain joins TRBV4-1 and TRBJ2-7; 12 bases fit TRBD2. J was trimmed by 7 bases and V by 1 base; bases with no gene match: 17. CDR1 and CDR2 from the germline V gene are MGHRA and YSYEKL. There are 19 residues in the CDR3. The DNA for the CDR3 is TGCGCCAGCAGCCAAGTAATCCCGACTAGCGGGGGCCGACGAAGGGAGCAGTACTTC. Protein sequence: CASSQVIPTSGGRRREQYF.

V and J are TRBV15 and TRBJ2-7, with D tentatively TRBD2 (5 bases). The germline CDR1 and CDR2 sequences are LNHNV and YYDKDF (reference sequence). The CDR3 is 13 residues long. V was trimmed by 7 bases and J by 0 bases, leaving 10 bases between them. CDR3 nucleotides: TGTGCCACCACCCCGGGATACTCCTACGAGCAGTACTTC. This gives the protein CATTPGYSYEQYF.

This rearrangement joins TRBV5-6 to TRBJ2-2, with 9 bases fitting TRBD2. CDR3 length: 16 amino acids. Germline V gene lookup returns CDR1 SGHDT and CDR2 YYEEEE. Trimming at V came to 3 bases and at J to 4 bases, leaving 7 bases not matched to a gene. CDR3 nucleotide sequence: TGTGCCAGCAGCTCGCGGCTAGCGGGACCCACCGGGGAGCTGTTTTTT. Translated, it gives CASSSRLAGPTGELFF.

The CDR3 DNA follows: TGTGCCATCAGTAAACAGGGTTTCTCTGGAAACACCATATATTTT. Encoded protein: CAISKQGFSGNTIYF. This chain connects TRBV10-3 to TRBJ1-3, with D perhaps matching TRBD1 (6 bases). CDR1 is ENHRY, CDR2 SYGVKD, per germline. This CDR3 has 15 residues. V was pared by 5 bases and J by 0 bases, with 11 bases between.

V gene TRBV28 combines with J gene TRBJ2-3; 12 bases fit TRBD1. Germline trimming cut 7 bases from V and 1 base from J; bases unmatched to any gene: 9. CDR3 length: 17 residues. CDR1 and CDR2 from the germline V gene are MDHEN and SYDVKM. The CDR3 DNA follows: TGTGCCAGCATGCGGGACAGGGGGCGCGGGGGCACAGATACGCAGTATTTT. Translated, it gives CASMRDRGRGGTDTQYF.

The chain carries TRBV7-3 and TRBJ1-6, with D uncertain. This CDR3 contains 15 residues. V lost 2 bases to trimming and J lost 10 bases, with 15 bases between them. CDR1 and CDR2 (germline): SGHTA, FQGTGA. The CDR3 protein is CASSLFPASGSPLHF. DNA of the CDR3: TGTGCCAGCAGCTTATTTCCGGCTAGCGGATCACCCCTCCACTTT.

The J gene is TRBJ1-4, the V gene TRBV11-1; maybe TRBD1 (6 bases). The CDR3 sequence is 13 residues long. Germline values: CDR1 SGHAT, CDR2 FQDESV (reference sequence). V lost 1 base, J lost 11 bases, and 11 bases lay in between. For the CDR3, the DNA is TGTGCCAGCAGCTTAGACGCTCAGGGGAAACTGTTTTTT. Encoded protein: CASSLDAQGKLFF.

CDR3 region: CASLKTNQETQYF. The CDR3 bases are TGTGCCAGCCTAAAGACAAACCAAGAGACCCAGTACTTC. V gene TRBV2 combines with J gene TRBJ2-5; D ambiguous. Germline V CDR1 and CDR2: SNHLY, FYNNEI. The CDR3 is made up of 13 amino acids. The V end lost 8 bases, the J end lost 0 bases, and 10 bases lay between the germline ends.

The chain employs TRBV3-1 (or the pseudogene TRBV3-2) and TRBJ2-5; D unresolved. Germline V gene lookup returns CDR1 LGHDT and CDR2 YNNKEL (reference sequence). The CDR3 has 15 residues. Trimming stripped 0 bases from V and 5 bases from J, with 13 bases between. The CDR3: CASSQDVIVGETQYF. CDR3 in DNA: TGTGCCAGCAGCCAAGATGTCATAGTCGGGGAGACCCAGTACTTC.

V gene TRBV10-3 combines with J gene TRBJ2-5; 11 bases fit TRBD2. The CDR3 extends over 17 amino acids. From germline, CDR1 is ENHRY and CDR2 SYGVKD. J gave up 2 bases and V 0 bases, and 5 bases lay outside the gene matches. This chain's CDR3 is CAISESSGGASQETQYF. The CDR3 nucleotides are TGTGCCATCAGTGAGTCTAGCGGGGGGGCCTCTCAAGAGACCCAGTACTTC.

The chain links TRBV7-3 to TRBJ1-2; TRBD1 matches 7 bases. CDR3 length: 13 amino acids. Losses at the gene ends were 6 bases for V and 3 bases for J; bases not matched to a gene: 4. Germline-derived CDR1 and CDR2 are SGHTA and FQGTGA. The CDR3 spells CASRGQSDYGYTF. The CDR3 nucleotides read TGTGCCAGCAGGGGACAGTCCGACTATGGCTACACCTTC. Variable domain in full (rest from reference TRBV7-3 and TRBJ1-2): GAGVSQTPSNKVTEKGKYVELRCDPISGHTALYWYRQSLGQGPEFLIYFQGTGAADDSGLPNDRFFAVRPEGSVSTLKIQRTERGDSAVYLCASRGQSDYGYTFGSGTRLTVV.

V and J are TRBV18 and TRBJ1-3; TRBD1 matches 10 bases. CDR1 and CDR2 (germline): KGHSH, LQKENI. This CDR3 spans 17 amino acids. V was pared by 1 base and J by 0 bases, with 3 bases of the junction left unmatched. The CDR3 nucleotides are TGTGCCAGCTCACCACGGGGACAGGGGAGCTCTGGAAACACCATATATTTT. Translating it yields CASSPRGQGSSGNTIYF.

The chain combines TRBV18 with TRBJ2-1; 8 bases are a match to TRBD2. The CDR3 extends over 15 amino acids. Trimming at V came to 2 bases and at J to 5 bases, leaving 5 bases not matched to a gene. Germline assignment: CDR1 KGHSH and CDR2 LQKENI. The CDR3 DNA sequence: TGTGCCAGCTCACCAACCGGGGGGGCAAACAATGAGCAGTTCTTC. This sequence encodes CASSPTGGANNEQFF. Based on the CDR3 plus reference TRBV18 and TRBJ2-1, the full variable domain is NAGVMQNPRHLVRRRGQEARLRCSPMKGHSHVYWYRQLPEEGLKFMVYLQKENIIDESGMPKERFSAEFPKEGPSILRIQQVVRGDSAAYFCASSPTGGANNEQFFGPGTRLTVL.

The rearrangement links TRBV4-1 to TRBJ1-2, with a tentative D call TRBD1 (5 bases). From germline, CDR1 is MGHRA and CDR2 YSYEKL. The CDR3 runs 15 residues. Trimming stripped 0 bases from V and 6 bases from J, with 14 bases between. The CDR3 bases are TGCGCCAGCAGCCAAGAACCAGGGTCAATAGATGGCTACACCTTC. Its protein is CASSQEPGSIDGYTF.

The CDR3 DNA follows: TGTGCCAGCAGTTACTTCAAGAACACCGGGGAGCTGTTTTTT. It yields the protein CASSYFKNTGELFF. This rearrangement joins TRBV6-5 to TRBJ2-2; no clear D. This CDR3 is built from 14 residues. Trimming stripped 1 base from V and 1 base from J, with 4 bases between. Germline CDR1 and CDR2: MNHEY and SVGAGI.